The subject of this entry is one T cell receptor beta chain. CDR3 length: 12 residues. Per the germline V gene, CDR1 is SNHLY and CDR2 is FYNNEI. The V gene lost 8 bases and the J gene lost 4 bases, with 11 bases spanning the gap. The source of the sample is a study of shared clonotypes between healthy human individuals. In replicate PCRs of unsorted PBMC, about 300 ng DNA, tens of thousands of T cell genomes, was used. Generated by immunoSEQ multiplex PCR, the TCRdb table keeps only in-frame clones and is missing some. The sample holds approximately 470,000 clones; approximately 84% are singletons and the top ten take roughly 13%.

This clonotype originated in a woman in her thirties or forties in good health. Some clones in this sample may be carry-over from other donors' samples. Sequences were obtained from PBMCs. The chain has TRBV2 and TRBJ1-2, with D unclear. CDR3 amino acids: CASALGVYGYTF. CDR3 DNA: TGTGCCAGCGCCCTTGGGGTCTATGGCTACACCTTC. The full variable domain, in which reference TRBV2 and TRBJ1-2 provide the parts outside the CDR3, is EPEVTQTPSHQVTQMGQEVILRCVPISNHLYFYWYRQILGQKVEFLVSFYNNEISEKSEIFDDQFSVERPDGSNFTLKIRSTKLEDSAMYFCASALGVYGYTFGSGTRLTVV.